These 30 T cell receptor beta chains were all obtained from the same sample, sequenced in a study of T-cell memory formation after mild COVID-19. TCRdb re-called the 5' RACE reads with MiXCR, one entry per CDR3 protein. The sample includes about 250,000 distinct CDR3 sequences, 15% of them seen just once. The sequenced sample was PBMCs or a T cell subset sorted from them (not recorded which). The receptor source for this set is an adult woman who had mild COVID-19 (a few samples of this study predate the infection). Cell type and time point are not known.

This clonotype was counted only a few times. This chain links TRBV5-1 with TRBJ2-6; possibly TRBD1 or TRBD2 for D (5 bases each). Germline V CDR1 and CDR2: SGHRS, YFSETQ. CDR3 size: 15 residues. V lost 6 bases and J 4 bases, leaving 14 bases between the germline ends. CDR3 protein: CASTPQGAGANVLTF. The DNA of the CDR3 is TGCGCCAGCACCCCCCAGGGAGCCGGGGCCAACGTCCTGACTTTC.

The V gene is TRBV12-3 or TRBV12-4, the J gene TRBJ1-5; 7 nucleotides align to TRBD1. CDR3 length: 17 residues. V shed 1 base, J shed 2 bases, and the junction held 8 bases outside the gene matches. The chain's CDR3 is CASSLGSAGGRNQPQHF. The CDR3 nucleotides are TGTGCCAGCAGTTTAGGGTCAGCAGGGGGGCGCAATCAGCCCCAGCATTTT.

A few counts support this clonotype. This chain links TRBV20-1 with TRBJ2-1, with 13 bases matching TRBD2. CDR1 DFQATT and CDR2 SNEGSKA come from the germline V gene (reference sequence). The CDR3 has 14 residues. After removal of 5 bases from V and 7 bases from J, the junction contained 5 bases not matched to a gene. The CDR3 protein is CSALGLAGRNEQFF. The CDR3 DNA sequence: TGCAGTGCTTTGGGACTAGCGGGACGTAATGAGCAGTTCTTC.

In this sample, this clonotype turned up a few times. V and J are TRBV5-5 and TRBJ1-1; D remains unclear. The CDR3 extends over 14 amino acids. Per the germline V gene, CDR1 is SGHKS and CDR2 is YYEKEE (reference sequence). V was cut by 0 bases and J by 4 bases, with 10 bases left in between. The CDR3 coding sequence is TGTGCCAGCAGCTTGGTTATTGGGATCACTGAAGCTTTCTTT. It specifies CASSLVIGITEAFF. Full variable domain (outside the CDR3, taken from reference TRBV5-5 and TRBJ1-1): DAGVTQSPTHLIKTRGQQVTLRCSPISGHKSVSWYQQVLGQGPQFIFQYYEKEERGRGNFPDRFSARQFPNYSSELNVNALLLGDSALYLCASSLVIGITEAFFGQGTRLTVV.

CDR3 nucleotide sequence: TGCGCCAGCAGCTTCACCCTGGGCTATGGCTACACCTTC. Translation: CASSFTLGYGYTF. This rearrangement joins TRBV5-1 to TRBJ1-2; D is unresolved. This CDR3 is built from 13 residues. The V gene's germline CDR1 is SGHRS and CDR2 YFSETQ. The V end was cut by 2 bases, the J end by 4 bases, with 9 bases between. Full variable domain (missing parts from reference TRBV5-1 and TRBJ1-2): KAGVTQTPRYLIKTRGQQVTLSCSPISGHRSVSWYQQTPGQGLQFLFEYFSETQRNKGNFPGRFSGRQFSNSRSEMNVSTLELGDSALYLCASSFTLGYGYTFGSGTRLTVV.

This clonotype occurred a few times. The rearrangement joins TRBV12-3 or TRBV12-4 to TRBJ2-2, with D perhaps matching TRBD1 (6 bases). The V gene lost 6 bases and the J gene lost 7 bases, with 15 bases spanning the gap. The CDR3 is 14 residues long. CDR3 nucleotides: TGTGCCAGCAGGTCACAGGGTTTGGGCGGGGAGCTGTTTTTT. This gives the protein CASRSQGLGGELFF.

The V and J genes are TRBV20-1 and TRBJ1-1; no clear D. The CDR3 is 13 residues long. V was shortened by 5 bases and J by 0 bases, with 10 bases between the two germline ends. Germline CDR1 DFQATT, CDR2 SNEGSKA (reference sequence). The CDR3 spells CSAGRDMNTEAFF. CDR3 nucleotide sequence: TGCAGTGCTGGGAGGGATATGAACACTGAAGCTTTCTTT.

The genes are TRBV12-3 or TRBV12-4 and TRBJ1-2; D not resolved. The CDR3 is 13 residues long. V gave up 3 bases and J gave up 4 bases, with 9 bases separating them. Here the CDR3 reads CASSLREVYGYTF. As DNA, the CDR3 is TGTGCCAGCAGTTTGAGGGAGGTCTATGGCTACACCTTC.

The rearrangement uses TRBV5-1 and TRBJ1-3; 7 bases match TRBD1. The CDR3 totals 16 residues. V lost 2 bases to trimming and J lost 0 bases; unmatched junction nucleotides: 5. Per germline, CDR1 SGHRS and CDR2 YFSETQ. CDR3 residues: CASSLNTGDSGNTIYF. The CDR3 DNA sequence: TGCGCCAGCAGCTTAAACACAGGGGACTCTGGAAACACCATATATTTT.

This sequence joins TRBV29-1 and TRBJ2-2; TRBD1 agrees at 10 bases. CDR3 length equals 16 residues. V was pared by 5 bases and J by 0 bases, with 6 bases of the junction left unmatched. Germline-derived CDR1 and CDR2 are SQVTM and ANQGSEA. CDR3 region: CSVRQGAYANTGELFF. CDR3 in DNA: TGCAGCGTTCGACAGGGGGCCTACGCGAACACCGGGGAGCTGTTTTTT.

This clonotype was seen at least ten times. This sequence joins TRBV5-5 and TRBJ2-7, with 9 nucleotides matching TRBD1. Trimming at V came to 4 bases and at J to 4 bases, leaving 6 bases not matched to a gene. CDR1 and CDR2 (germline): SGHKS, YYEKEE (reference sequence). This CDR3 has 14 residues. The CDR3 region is CASSAGTGQYEQYF. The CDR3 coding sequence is TGTGCCAGCAGCGCGGGGACAGGGCAATACGAGCAGTACTTC.

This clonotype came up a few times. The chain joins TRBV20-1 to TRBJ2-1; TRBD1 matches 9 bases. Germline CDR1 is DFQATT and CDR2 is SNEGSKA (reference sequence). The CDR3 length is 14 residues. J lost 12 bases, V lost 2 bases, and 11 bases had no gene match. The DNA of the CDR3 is TGCAGTGCTAGAAGCGGGACAGGGAATATGGGGCAGTTCTTC. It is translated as CSARSGTGNMGQFF.

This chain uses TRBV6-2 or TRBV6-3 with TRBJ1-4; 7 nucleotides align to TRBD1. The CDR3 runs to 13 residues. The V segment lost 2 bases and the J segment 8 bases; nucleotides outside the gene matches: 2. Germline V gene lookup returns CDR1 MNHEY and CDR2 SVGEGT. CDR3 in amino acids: CASSYRQGEKLFF. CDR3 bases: TGTGCCAGCAGTTACAGACAGGGCGAAAAACTGTTTTTT.

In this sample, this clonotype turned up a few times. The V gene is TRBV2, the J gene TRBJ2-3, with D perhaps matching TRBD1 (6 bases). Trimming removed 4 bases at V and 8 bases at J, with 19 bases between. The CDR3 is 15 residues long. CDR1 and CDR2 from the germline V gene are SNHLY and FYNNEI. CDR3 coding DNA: TGTGCCAGCAGTGGTCCGGGGACATTTCTGATTACGCAGTATTTT. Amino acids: CASSGPGTFLITQYF. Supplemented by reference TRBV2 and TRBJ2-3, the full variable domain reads EPEVTQTPSHQVTQMGQEVILRCVPISNHLYFYWYRQILGQKVEFLVSFYNNEISEKSEIFDDQFSVERPDGSNFTLKIRSTKLEDSAMYFCASSGPGTFLITQYFGPGTRLTVL.

In DNA form, the CDR3 reads TGTGCCAGCAGCTTAGGAGCGAGGCCAGATACGCAGTATTTT. Its translation: CASSLGARPDTQYF. The chain is built from TRBV7-2 and TRBJ2-3; D uncertain. The V end lost 1 base, the J end lost 4 bases, and 9 bases lay between the germline ends. Germline-derived CDR1 and CDR2 are SGHTA and FQGNSA. There are 14 residues in the CDR3.

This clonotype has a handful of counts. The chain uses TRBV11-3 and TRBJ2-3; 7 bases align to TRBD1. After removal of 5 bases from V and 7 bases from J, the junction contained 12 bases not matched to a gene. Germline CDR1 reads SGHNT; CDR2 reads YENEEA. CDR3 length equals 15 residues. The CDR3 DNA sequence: TGTGCCAGCAGCCCTAGAGGGGGCAGTGGAAATACGCAGTATTTT. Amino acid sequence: CASSPRGGSGNTQYF.

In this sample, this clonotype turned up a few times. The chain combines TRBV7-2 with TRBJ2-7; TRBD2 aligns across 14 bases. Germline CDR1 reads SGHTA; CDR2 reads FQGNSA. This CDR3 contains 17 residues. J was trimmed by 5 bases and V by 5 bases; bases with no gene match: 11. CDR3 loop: CASSPSLGLAGAHEQYF. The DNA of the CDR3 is TGTGCCAGCAGCCCATCCCTGGGACTAGCGGGAGCCCACGAGCAGTACTTC.

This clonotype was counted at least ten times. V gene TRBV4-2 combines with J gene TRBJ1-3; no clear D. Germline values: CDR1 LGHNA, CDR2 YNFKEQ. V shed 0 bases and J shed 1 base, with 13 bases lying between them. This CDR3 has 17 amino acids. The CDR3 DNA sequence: TGTGCCAGCAGCCAAGAGGCCCACAGCGCGTCTGGAAACACCATATATTTT. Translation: CASSQEAHSASGNTIYF.

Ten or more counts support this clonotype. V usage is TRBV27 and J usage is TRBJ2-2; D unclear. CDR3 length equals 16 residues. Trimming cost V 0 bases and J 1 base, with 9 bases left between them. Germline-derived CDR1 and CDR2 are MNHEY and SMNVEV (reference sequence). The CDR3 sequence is CASSLSATLNTGELFF. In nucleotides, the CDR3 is TGTGCCAGCAGTTTATCGGCAACCCTGAACACCGGGGAGCTGTTTTTT.

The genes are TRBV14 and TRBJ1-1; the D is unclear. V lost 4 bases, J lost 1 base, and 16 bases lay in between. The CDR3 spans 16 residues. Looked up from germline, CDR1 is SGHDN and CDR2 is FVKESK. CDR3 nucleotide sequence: TGTGCCAGCAGCCGCGTGCGCCCGGGAGGGAACACTGAAGCTTTCTTT. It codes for CASSRVRPGGNTEAFF.

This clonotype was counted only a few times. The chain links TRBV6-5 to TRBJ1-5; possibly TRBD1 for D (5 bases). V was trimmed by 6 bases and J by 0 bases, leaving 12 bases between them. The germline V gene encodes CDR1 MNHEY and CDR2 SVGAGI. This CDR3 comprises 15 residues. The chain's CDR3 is CASRSDRHSNQPQHF. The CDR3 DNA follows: TGTGCCAGCAGGTCCGACAGACATAGCAATCAGCCCCAGCATTTT.

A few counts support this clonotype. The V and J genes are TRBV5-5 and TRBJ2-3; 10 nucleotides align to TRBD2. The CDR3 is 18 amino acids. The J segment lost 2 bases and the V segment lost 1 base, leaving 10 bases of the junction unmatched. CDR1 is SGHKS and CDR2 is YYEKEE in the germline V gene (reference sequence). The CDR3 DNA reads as TGTGCCAGCAGCTTGTGGTGGGTAACTAGCGGGACCACAGATACGCAGTATTTT. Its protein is CASSLWWVTSGTTDTQYF.

The CDR3 sequence: CASSLGTVEWQPQHF. CDR3 in DNA: TGTGCCAGCAGTTTAGGGACAGTAGAATGGCAGCCCCAGCATTTT. V and J are TRBV12-3 or TRBV12-4 and TRBJ1-5; tentatively, D is TRBD1 (6 bases). The CDR3 spans 15 residues. The germline V and J ends were trimmed by 1 base and 7 bases, with 14 bases remaining between them.

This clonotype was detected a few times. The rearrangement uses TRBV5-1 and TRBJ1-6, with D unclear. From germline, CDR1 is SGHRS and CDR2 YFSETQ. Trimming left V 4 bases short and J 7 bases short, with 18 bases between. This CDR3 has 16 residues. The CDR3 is CASSIQPGERNSPLHF. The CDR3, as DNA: TGCGCCAGCAGCATCCAACCGGGAGAAAGGAATTCACCCCTCCACTTT.

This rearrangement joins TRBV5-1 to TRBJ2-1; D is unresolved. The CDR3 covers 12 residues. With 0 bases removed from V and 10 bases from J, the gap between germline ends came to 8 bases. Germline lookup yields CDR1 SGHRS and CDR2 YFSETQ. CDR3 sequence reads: CASSLGSGEQFF. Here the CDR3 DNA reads TGCGCCAGCAGCTTGGGATCAGGAGAGCAGTTCTTC.

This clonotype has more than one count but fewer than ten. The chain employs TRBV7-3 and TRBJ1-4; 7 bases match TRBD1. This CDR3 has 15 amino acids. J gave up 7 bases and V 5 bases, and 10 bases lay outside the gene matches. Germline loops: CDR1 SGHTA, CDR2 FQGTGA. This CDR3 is CASSPDTGVGEKLFF. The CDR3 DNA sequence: TGTGCCAGCAGCCCCGATACAGGGGTGGGTGAAAAACTGTTTTTT.

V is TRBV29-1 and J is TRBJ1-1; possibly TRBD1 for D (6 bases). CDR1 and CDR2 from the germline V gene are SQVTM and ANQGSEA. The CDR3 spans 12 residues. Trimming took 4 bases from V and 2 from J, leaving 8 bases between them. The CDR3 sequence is CSVGGLNTEAFF. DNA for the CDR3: TGCAGCGTTGGGGGGCTCAACACTGAAGCTTTCTTT.

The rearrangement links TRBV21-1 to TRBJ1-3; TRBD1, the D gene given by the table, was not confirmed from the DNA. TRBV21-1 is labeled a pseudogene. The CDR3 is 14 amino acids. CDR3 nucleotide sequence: TGTGCCAGCAGCTACCGGACAGAACACGACACCATATATTTT. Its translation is CASSYRTEHDTIYF.

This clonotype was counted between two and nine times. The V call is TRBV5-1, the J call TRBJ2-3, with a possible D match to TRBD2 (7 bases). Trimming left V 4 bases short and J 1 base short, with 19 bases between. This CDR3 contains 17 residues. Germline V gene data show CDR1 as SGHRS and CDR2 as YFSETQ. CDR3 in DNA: TGCGCCAGCAGCCCCGAAGTAGGGGGGGTCCGCACAGATACGCAGTATTTT. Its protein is CASSPEVGGVRTDTQYF.

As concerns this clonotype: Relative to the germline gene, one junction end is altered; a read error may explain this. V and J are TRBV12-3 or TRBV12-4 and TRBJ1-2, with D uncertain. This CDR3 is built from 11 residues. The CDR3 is CASRFPGGYTF. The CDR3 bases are TGTGCCAGCCGTTTCCCAGGTGGCTACACCTTC.